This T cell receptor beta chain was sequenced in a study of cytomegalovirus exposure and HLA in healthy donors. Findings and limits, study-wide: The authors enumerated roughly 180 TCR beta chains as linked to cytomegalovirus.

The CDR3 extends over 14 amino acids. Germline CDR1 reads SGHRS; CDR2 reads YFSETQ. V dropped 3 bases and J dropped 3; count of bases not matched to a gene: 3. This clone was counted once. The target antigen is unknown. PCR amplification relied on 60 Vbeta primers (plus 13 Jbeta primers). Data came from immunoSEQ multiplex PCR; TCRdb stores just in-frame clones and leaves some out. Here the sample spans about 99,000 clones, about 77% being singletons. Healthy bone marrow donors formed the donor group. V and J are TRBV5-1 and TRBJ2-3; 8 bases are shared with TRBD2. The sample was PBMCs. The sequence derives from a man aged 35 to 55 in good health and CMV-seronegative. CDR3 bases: TGCGCCAGCAGCTCGGGGGGGCCTACAGATACGCAGTATTTT. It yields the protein CASSSGGPTDTQYF.